Listed below are T cell receptor beta chains from one sample, sequenced in a study of T cell responses to AZD1222 COVID-19 vaccine. Assay used: immunoSEQ multiplex PCR; TCRdb lists only in-frame clones, some missing. The table has around 150,000 clones, approximately 89% seen once. This specimen consisted of peripheral blood, obtained on day 0 of AZD1222 vaccination. The receptors were sampled from an adult in good health. Both conserved end residues are part of each CDR3. Fields, in order: V gene, clone size, J gene, D gene, CDR3 DNA, CDR3 protein. The D gene is left open where the match is weak. Some rows have no size entry. The others give once, few or many, or a class for an expanded clone.

V gene: TRBV6-2/TRBV6-3; clone size: NA; J gene: TRBJ1-1; D gene: NA; CDR3 DNA: TGTGCCAGCAGTTACGCCATCGGGACAAGTTTGCGAGCTTTCTTT; CDR3 protein: CASSYAIGTSLRAFF
V gene: TRBV15; clone size: NA; J gene: TRBJ2-7; D gene: NA; CDR3 DNA: TGTGCCACCAGCCCGAGAGAGCGGATTGACGCCTACGAGCAGTACTTC; CDR3 protein: CATSPRERIDAYEQYF
V gene: TRBV28; clone size: NA; J gene: TRBJ1-2; D gene: TRBD1; CDR3 DNA: TGTGCCAGCAGCTACACGGACAGGGAGGGTGGCTACACCTTC; CDR3 protein: CASSYTDREGGYTF
V gene: TRBV5-1; clone size: NA; J gene: TRBJ2-7; D gene: NA; CDR3 DNA: TGCGCCAGCAGCTCGACAGATATGAGCTCCTACGAGCAGTACTTC; CDR3 protein: CASSSTDMSSYEQYF
V gene: TRBV7-2; clone size: once; J gene: TRBJ2-1; D gene: NA; CDR3 DNA: TGTGCCAGCAGCACCCCAGCCGGGAGAGCGCCTGAGCAGTTCTTC; CDR3 protein: CASSTPAGRAPEQFF
V gene: TRBV20-1; clone size: NA; J gene: TRBJ1-2; D gene: TRBD1; CDR3 DNA: TGCAAGGGACAGGGAGAAGGCTACACCTTC; CDR3 protein: CKGQGEGYTF
V gene: TRBV2; clone size: NA; J gene: TRBJ1-2; D gene: NA; CDR3 DNA: TGTGCCAGCAGTGAAGTCCAGGGTTATGGCTACACCTTC; CDR3 protein: CASSEVQGYGYTF
V gene: TRBV28; clone size: NA; J gene: TRBJ2-5; D gene: NA; CDR3 DNA: TGTGCCAGCAGCTCGGAAGGGGTGACCCAGTACTTC; CDR3 protein: CASSSEGVTQYF
V gene: TRBV28; clone size: NA; J gene: TRBJ2-7; D gene: NA; CDR3 DNA: TGTGCCAGCAGTTTATGGGCTAGCGAGGTATACGAGCAGTACTTC; CDR3 protein: CASSLWASEVYEQYF
V gene: TRBV24-1; clone size: NA; J gene: TRBJ2-7; D gene: NA; CDR3 DNA: TGTGCCACCAGTGAGACCCGGTTCGGTGGTGAGCAGTACTTC; CDR3 protein: CATSETRFGGEQYF
V gene: TRBV27; clone size: NA; J gene: TRBJ2-1; D gene: TRBD2; CDR3 DNA: TGTGCCAGCAGATCGGGACTAGCGGATTACAATGAGCAGTTCTTC; CDR3 protein: CASRSGLADYNEQFF
V gene: TRBV19; clone size: NA; J gene: TRBJ1-2; D gene: NA; CDR3 DNA: TGTGCCAGTAGTGCTGGAGGGAGGGGCTACACCTTC; CDR3 protein: CASSAGGRGYTF
V gene: TRBV7-9; clone size: few; J gene: TRBJ2-3; D gene: NA; CDR3 DNA: TGTGCCAGCAGCAGTACGGGAGAGATCCGGGGGCAGTATTTT; CDR3 protein: CASSSTGEIRGQYF
V gene: TRBV19; clone size: once; J gene: TRBJ1-2; D gene: TRBD1; CDR3 DNA: TGTGCCAGTAGTCGGGACAGGTTCTATGGCTACACCTTC; CDR3 protein: CASSRDRFYGYTF
V gene: TRBV11-3; clone size: NA; J gene: TRBJ2-5; D gene: TRBD2; CDR3 DNA: TGTGCCAGCAGCCCCCGGACTAGCGGACAAGAGACCCAGTACTTC; CDR3 protein: CASSPRTSGQETQYF
V gene: TRBV3-1/TRBV3-2; clone size: NA; J gene: TRBJ1-1; D gene: NA; CDR3 DNA: TGTGCCAGCAGCCAAGATTCCCATGGTGAAGCTTTCTTT; CDR3 protein: CASSQDSHGEAFF
V gene: TRBV29-1; clone size: NA; J gene: TRBJ2-2; D gene: TRBD2; CDR3 DNA: TGCAGCGTTGAGGCGGGAGTGGGGGCCGGGGAGCTGTTTTTT; CDR3 protein: CSVEAGVGAGELFF
V gene: TRBV20-1; clone size: once; J gene: TRBJ1-2; D gene: TRBD1; CDR3 DNA: TGCAGTGCTAGTGTACCGGGACAGGGAAGGGGGGATCACTATGGCTACACCTTC; CDR3 protein: CSASVPGQGRGDHYGYTF
V gene: TRBV2; clone size: NA; J gene: TRBJ2-7; D gene: TRBD1; CDR3 DNA: TGTGCCAGTAACCAGGGGGCGCGGCGTCTTTCCTACGAGCAGTACTTC; CDR3 protein: CASNQGARRLSYEQYF
V gene: TRBV12-3/TRBV12-4; clone size: NA; J gene: TRBJ1-5; D gene: NA; CDR3 DNA: TGTGCCAGCAGTTTAACGGGAGGTCAGCCCCAGCATTTT; CDR3 protein: CASSLTGGQPQHF
V gene: TRBV7-6; clone size: NA; J gene: TRBJ2-3; D gene: NA; CDR3 DNA: TGTGCCAGCAGCTCAGGGGGGGGAAACGGCGATACGCAGTATTTT; CDR3 protein: CASSSGGGNGDTQYF
V gene: TRBV3-1/TRBV3-2; clone size: once; J gene: TRBJ2-5; D gene: NA; CDR3 DNA: TGTGCCAGCACCCGGGACCCCCAGACCCAGTACTTC; CDR3 protein: CASTRDPQTQYF
V gene: TRBV5-6; clone size: NA; J gene: TRBJ1-5; D gene: TRBD1; CDR3 DNA: TGTGCCAGCAGCTTCGGGACAGGGCATAGCAATCAGCCCCAGCATTTT; CDR3 protein: CASSFGTGHSNQPQHF
V gene: TRBV18; clone size: NA; J gene: TRBJ2-7; D gene: NA; CDR3 DNA: TGTGCCAGCTCCCAGGGGTTCGAGCAGTACTTC; CDR3 protein: CASSQGFEQYF
V gene: TRBV7-6; clone size: once; J gene: TRBJ2-7; D gene: TRBD1; CDR3 DNA: TGTGCCAGCAGTCCTTCCCACCAATACAGGGGGAGTGGGCAGTACTTC; CDR3 protein: CASSPSHQYRGSGQYF
V gene: TRBV10-1; clone size: once; J gene: TRBJ2-1; D gene: NA; CDR3 DNA: TGCGCCAGCAGCTTGGGGGGGCCTCCCTACAATGAGCAGTTCTTC; CDR3 protein: CASSLGGPPYNEQFF
V gene: TRBV5-1; clone size: NA; J gene: TRBJ2-5; D gene: NA; CDR3 DNA: TGCGCCAGCAGCTTGGGGGTTCAAGAGACCCAGTACTTC; CDR3 protein: CASSLGVQETQYF
V gene: TRBV7-2; clone size: NA; J gene: TRBJ2-7; D gene: NA; CDR3 DNA: TGTGCCAGCAGCTGGGGGGGACTAGGGGGCCCCTACGAGCAGTACTTC; CDR3 protein: CASSWGGLGGPYEQYF
V gene: TRBV6-5; clone size: NA; J gene: TRBJ1-1; D gene: NA; CDR3 DNA: TGTGCCAGCAGTTACTCAGGGAGCAATGAAGCTTTCTTT; CDR3 protein: CASSYSGSNEAFF
V gene: TRBV6-5; clone size: NA; J gene: TRBJ2-7; D gene: NA; CDR3 DNA: TGTGCCAGCAGTTCGGACTACCGACTGGGCTACGAGCAGTACTTC; CDR3 protein: CASSSDYRLGYEQYF
V gene: TRBV28; clone size: NA; J gene: TRBJ2-2; D gene: NA; CDR3 DNA: TGTGCCAGCAGCCCTGCCGGAAGGGACACCGGGGAGCTGTTTTTT; CDR3 protein: CASSPAGRDTGELFF
V gene: TRBV28; clone size: NA; J gene: TRBJ2-3; D gene: TRBD2; CDR3 DNA: TGTGCCAGCAGAATCCCCATGGGTGACGGGAGGATGGGGAACACTTCAGGCGATACGCAGTATTTT; CDR3 protein: CASRIPMGDGRMGNTSGDTQYF
V gene: TRBV9; clone size: NA; J gene: TRBJ2-2; D gene: NA; CDR3 DNA: TGTGCCAGCAGCGTAGCTCGTAAAGACACCGGGGAGCTGTTTTTT; CDR3 protein: CASSVARKDTGELFF
V gene: TRBV5-1; clone size: NA; J gene: TRBJ2-6; D gene: NA; CDR3 DNA: TGCGCCAGCAGCTTGTTAGGACCGCGCTCTGGGGCCAACGTCCTGACTTTC; CDR3 protein: CASSLLGPRSGANVLTF
V gene: TRBV7-3; clone size: NA; J gene: TRBJ1-2; D gene: TRBD1; CDR3 DNA: TGTGCCAGCAGCTATCCGTTGCCGGGACAGGGTCGACTAGTGCGTTCGAACTATGGCTACACCTTC; CDR3 protein: CASSYPLPGQGRLVRSNYGYTF
V gene: TRBV9; clone size: NA; J gene: TRBJ1-1; D gene: NA; CDR3 DNA: TGTGCCAGCAGCCGACTAGGGGGAACTGAAGCTTTCTTT; CDR3 protein: CASSRLGGTEAFF
V gene: TRBV28; clone size: NA; J gene: TRBJ1-3; D gene: TRBD1; CDR3 DNA: TGTGCCAGCAGTTGGGGTCCAGGGGGCGACTCTGGAAACACCATATATTTT; CDR3 protein: CASSWGPGGDSGNTIYF
V gene: TRBV28; clone size: NA; J gene: TRBJ1-5; D gene: NA; CDR3 DNA: TGTGCCAGCAATAGGGACGGAGGCAATCAGCCCCAGCATTTT; CDR3 protein: CASNRDGGNQPQHF
V gene: TRBV6-1; clone size: NA; J gene: TRBJ1-2; D gene: NA; CDR3 DNA: TGTGCCAGCAGTGAAATTTGGGGCCGCAGCTATGGCTACACCTTC; CDR3 protein: CASSEIWGRSYGYTF
V gene: TRBV28; clone size: NA; J gene: TRBJ1-5; D gene: NA; CDR3 DNA: TGTGCCAGCAGTCTTAATCAGCCCCAGCATTTT; CDR3 protein: CASSLNQPQHF
V gene: TRBV5-6; clone size: NA; J gene: TRBJ2-1; D gene: NA; CDR3 DNA: TGTGCCAGCAGCACCGGGACTCTCTCCTACAATGAGCAGTTCTTC; CDR3 protein: CASSTGTLSYNEQFF
V gene: TRBV14; clone size: NA; J gene: TRBJ2-7; D gene: TRBD2; CDR3 DNA: TGTGCCAGCAGCCAAGCTAGCGGGAGCTTGTACGAGCAGTACTTC; CDR3 protein: CASSQASGSLYEQYF
V gene: TRBV5-1; clone size: NA; J gene: TRBJ1-2; D gene: NA; CDR3 DNA: TGCGCCAGCAGCAGGGACACCCCGGCCTATGGCTACACCTTC; CDR3 protein: CASSRDTPAYGYTF
V gene: TRBV10-2; clone size: once; J gene: TRBJ1-1; D gene: TRBD1; CDR3 DNA: TGCGCCAGCCGGACAGGGGCAGGGACTGAAGCTTTCTTT; CDR3 protein: CASRTGAGTEAFF
V gene: TRBV27; clone size: NA; J gene: TRBJ2-1; D gene: TRBD1; CDR3 DNA: TGTGCCAGCAGTTTATCGGCAGGGGGATTCAATGAGCAGTTCTTC; CDR3 protein: CASSLSAGGFNEQFF